This T cell receptor beta chain was documented in a study of T cells in Graves' hyperthyroidism and ophthalmopathy. On this clonotype: A read error may produce the germline difference seen at one junction end.

The CDR3 contains 11 residues. Germline CDR1 reads SQVTM; CDR2 reads ANQGSEA. RNA transcripts served as the template for amplifying TCR beta CDR3 regions. The TCR CDR3 first-round RT-PCR relied on the HTBI primer set. MiXCR was run by TCRdb on the multiplex PCR reads, yielding one entry per CDR3 protein. The sample has approximately 700,000 distinct CDR3 sequences, about a sixth seen once. Sequencing was done on a sample of blood. The TCR was taken from a man between 18 and 29 years old with Graves' hyperthyroidism. This chain uses TRBV29-1 with TRBJ2-2; the D gene is possibly TRBD2 (6 bases). CDR3 amino acids: CSVRRGGGTVF. In DNA form, the CDR3 reads TGCAGCGTGAGGCGGGGCGGTGGGACTGTTTTT.